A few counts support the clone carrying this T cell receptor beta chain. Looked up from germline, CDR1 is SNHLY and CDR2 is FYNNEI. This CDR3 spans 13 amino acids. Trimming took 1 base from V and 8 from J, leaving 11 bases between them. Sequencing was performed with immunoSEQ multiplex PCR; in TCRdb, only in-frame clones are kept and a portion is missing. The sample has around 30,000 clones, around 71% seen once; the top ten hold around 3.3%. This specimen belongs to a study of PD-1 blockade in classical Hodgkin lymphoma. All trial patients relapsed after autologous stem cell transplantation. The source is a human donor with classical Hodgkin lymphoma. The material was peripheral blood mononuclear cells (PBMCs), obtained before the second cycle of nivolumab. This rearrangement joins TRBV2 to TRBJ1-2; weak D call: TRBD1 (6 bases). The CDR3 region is CASSEEDSQGYTF. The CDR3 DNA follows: TGTGCCAGCAGTGAAGAGGACAGTCAAGGCTACACCTTC.